The next 18 T cell receptor beta chains were all read from a single sample in a study of blood T cells in healthy people across ages (dated by TCRdb to between 2014 and 2017). Libraries were made using 5' RACE. Sequencing used an Illumina HiSeq 2500. The second PCR ran for about 6 to 12 cycles and used a J-beta primer mix along with a sample-barcoded 5' primer. TCRdb reanalyzed the raw reads on its own, using fastp at Q25 for trimming and MiXCR for clone calling, and kept in-frame beta chains. Every CDR3 protein is listed once, alongside the most common genes and DNA of its rows. The sample profile shows over 1,500,000 distinct CDR3 sequences; around half of them were found once. Clones ranked in the top ten supply approximately 2% of the sample. The specimen sequenced was blood. The receptors derive from a woman in her forties in good health.

There are a few counts of this clonotype. The V call is TRBV4-2, the J call TRBJ2-1; a weak D match, TRBD2 (5 bases). The CDR3 consists of 18 residues. Germline CDR1 LGHNA, CDR2 YNFKEQ. Trimming took off 1 base at V and 12 bases at J, with 28 bases between the two ends. The CDR3 bases are TGTGCCAGCAGCCAAGCGGGCGCGAGGGCCGGAACGTACGAAAGGCAGTTCTTC. Its protein product is CASSQAGARAGTYERQFF.

This clonotype showed up just a few times. V usage is TRBV6-2 or TRBV6-3 and J usage is TRBJ2-1; 9 bases agree with TRBD2. The J call is doubtful: the DNA matches TRBJ2-7 better. This CDR3 has 17 residues. Per the germline V gene, CDR1 is MNHEY and CDR2 is SVGEGT. The CDR3 DNA follows: TGTGCCAGCAGTTACTCCCCTAGCGGGGCCCACCTTTGGGAGCAGTACTTC. This gives the protein CASSYSPSGAHLWEQYF.

This clonotype has just one count. V gene TRBV28 combines with J gene TRBJ2-7; 9 bases fit TRBD1. Germline assignment: CDR1 MDHEN and CDR2 SYDVKM. J lost 2 bases, V lost 6 bases, and 2 bases had no gene match. There are 13 residues in the CDR3. The CDR3, as DNA: TGTGCCAGCAGGACAGGGGGAGCCTACGAGCAGTACTTC. Protein product: CASRTGGAYEQYF.

This clonotype was seen a handful of times. In DNA, the CDR3 is TGTGCCAGCAGCCCCCGGGACGTCGGTTCCTACGAGCAGTACTTC. It translates to CASSPRDVGSYEQYF. The chain recombines TRBV9 with TRBJ2-7; D tentatively reads TRBD1 or TRBD2 (5 bases each). The CDR3 totals 15 residues. Trimming left V 4 bases short and J 1 base short, with 15 bases between. The V gene's germline CDR1 is SGDLS and CDR2 YYNGEE. Drawing the rest from reference TRBV9 and TRBJ2-7, the complete variable domain is DSGVTQTPKHLITATGQRVTLRCSPRSGDLSVYWYQQSLDQGLQFLIQYYNGEERAKGNILERFSAQQFPDLHSELNLSSLELGDSALYFCASSPRDVGSYEQYFGPGTRLTVT.

The chain has TRBV5-1 and TRBJ1-2, with D possibly matching TRBD1 (5 bases). This CDR3 is 16 amino acids long. Germline V lookup: CDR1 SGHRS, CDR2 YFSETQ. V lost 0 bases and J 2 bases, leaving 14 bases between the germline ends. CDR3 loop: CASSLALGLSNYGYTF. The CDR3 DNA reads as TGCGCCAGCAGCTTGGCCTTGGGACTGAGCAACTATGGCTACACCTTC.

The V gene is TRBV20-1, the J gene TRBJ2-1, with TRBD2 matching over 11 bases. This CDR3 spans 16 amino acids. V was clipped by 3 bases and J by 1 base; unmatched bases: 5. The germline V gene encodes CDR1 DFQATT and CDR2 SNEGSKA (reference sequence). CDR3 in amino acids: CSASAPSGGSYNEQFF. Here the CDR3 DNA reads TGCAGTGCTAGTGCACCTAGCGGGGGGTCCTACAATGAGCAGTTCTTC.

This chain connects TRBV6-2 or TRBV6-3 to TRBJ2-1, with no clear D. Per germline, CDR1 MNHEY and CDR2 SVGEGT. The CDR3 spans 14 residues. V was cut by 5 bases and J by 3 bases, with 11 bases left in between. DNA of the CDR3: TGTGCCAGCAGTCACGAGATCGACTACAATGAGCAGTTCTTC. Translation gives CASSHEIDYNEQFF.

The chain couples TRBV6-6 to TRBJ1-4; the D is unclear. V gave up 0 bases and J gave up 8 bases, with 7 bases separating them. This CDR3 is built from 13 residues. Germline CDR1 MNHNY, CDR2 SVGAGI (reference sequence). CDR3 nucleotides: TGTGCCAGCAGTTACTCGAAGACGGAAAAACTGTTTTTT. This translates into CASSYSKTEKLFF.

This clonotype came up a few times. J is TRBJ1-2 and V is TRBV5-1, with D possibly TRBD1 on 5 matching bases. The V gene lost 3 bases and the J gene lost 0 bases, with 12 bases spanning the gap. The germline V gene encodes CDR1 SGHRS and CDR2 YFSETQ. CDR3 length: 15 residues. The CDR3 is CASSSGTLANYGYTF. The DNA of the CDR3 is TGCGCCAGCAGCTCAGGGACCTTAGCTAACTATGGCTACACCTTC.

The rearrangement links TRBV6-6 to TRBJ2-3; D unclear. The V end lost 7 bases, the J end lost 0 bases, and 8 bases lay between the germline ends. The CDR3 contains 13 residues. CDR1 and CDR2 from the germline V gene are MNHNY and SVGAGI (reference sequence). The CDR3 DNA follows: TGTGCCAGCATGCGCGATAGCACAGATACGCAGTATTTT. This codes for CASMRDSTDTQYF.

The chain couples TRBV20-1 to TRBJ2-2; D might be TRBD2 (5 bases). V dropped 3 bases and J dropped 0 bases, with 5 bases sitting between them. The CDR3 sequence is 13 residues long. Germline assignment: CDR1 DFQATT and CDR2 SNEGSKA (reference sequence). CDR3 region: CSASGANTGELFF. CDR3 in DNA: TGCAGTGCTAGCGGGGCGAACACCGGGGAGCTGTTTTTT.

This clonotype was found once. The chain uses TRBV4-1 and TRBJ2-1; D possibly corresponds to TRBD1 (6 bases). Trimming stripped 1 base from V and 15 bases from J, with 16 bases between. This CDR3 is built from 13 residues. Germline CDR1 is MGHRA and CDR2 is YSYEKL. CDR3 sequence reads: CASSQVEQGGRFF. The CDR3 coding sequence is TGCGCCAGCAGCCAAGTGGAACAGGGTGGCCGGTTCTTC.

This clonotype was seen only a few times. The gene calls are TRBV7-2 and TRBJ2-7; maybe TRBD2 (5 bases). CDR1 is SGHTA, CDR2 FQGNSA, per germline. V was trimmed by 1 base and J by 9 bases, leaving 10 bases between them. This CDR3 contains 12 residues. CDR3 DNA: TGTGCCAGCAGCTTAGGGGCGGAGGTGCAGTACTTC. Its protein product is CASSLGAEVQYF.

This clonotype was counted only a few times. The chain couples TRBV27 to TRBJ1-2, with D maybe TRBD1 (5 bases). The germline V gene encodes CDR1 MNHEY and CDR2 SMNVEV (reference sequence). Trimming shortened V by 5 bases and J by 6 bases, and 13 bases separated the two germline ends. This CDR3 has 13 amino acids. The CDR3 sequence is CASSARLRDGYTF. For the CDR3, the DNA is TGTGCCAGCAGTGCGCGGCTCAGGGATGGCTACACCTTC.

The chain couples TRBV7-2 to TRBJ2-3; D possibly corresponds to TRBD1 (5 bases). Germline CDR1 reads SGHTA; CDR2 reads FQGNSA. The CDR3 totals 15 residues. The V end lost 1 base, the J end lost 2 bases, and 10 bases lay between the germline ends. The CDR3 here is CASSLVQGITDTQYF. DNA of the CDR3: TGTGCCAGCAGCTTAGTTCAGGGAATCACAGATACGCAGTATTTT.

J is TRBJ2-5 and V is TRBV3-1; 10 bases line up with TRBD1. The CDR3 has 18 residues. Germline trimming cut 2 bases from V and 5 bases from J; bases unmatched to any gene: 14. Per germline, CDR1 LGHDT and CDR2 YNNKEL (reference sequence). DNA for the CDR3: TGTGCCAGCAGCCAACAACCGGGACAGGGGAGTGAGTGGGAGACCCAGTACTTC. As protein: CASSQQPGQGSEWETQYF.

The chain joins TRBV27 to TRBJ2-5, with 13 nucleotides matching TRBD2. J was trimmed by 5 bases and V by 2 bases; bases with no gene match: 11. Germline CDR1 is MNHEY and CDR2 is SMNVEV (reference sequence). The CDR3 is made up of 18 amino acids. CDR3 region: CASSLVGLAGVQEETQYF. The CDR3 region has the DNA TGTGCCAGCAGTTTAGTCGGACTAGCGGGGGTTCAGGAGGAGACCCAGTACTTC.

This chain joins TRBV7-2 and TRBJ2-6; TRBD2 matches at 7 bases. Unmatched junction bases numbered 7, after V lost 3 bases and J lost 2 bases. Germline V lookup: CDR1 SGHTA, CDR2 FQGNSA. The length of the CDR3 is 17 residues. CDR3 in amino acids: CASSFVAAGAGANVLTF. CDR3 DNA: TGTGCCAGCAGCTTCGTGGCTGCGGGGGCTGGGGCCAACGTCCTGACTTTC.